This TCR beta chain was recorded in a study of blood T cells in healthy people across ages. This clonotype has just a few counts. Its antigen remains unidentified. Samples each yielded at least 5 micrograms of total RNA. The ends were cut back, 8 bases at V and 2 bases at J, with 15 bases in the middle. Germline V gene data show CDR1 as MNHEY and CDR2 as SMNVEV (reference sequence). CDR3 length equals 14 residues. A sample-barcoded 5' primer and a J-beta primer mix were used in a second PCR of about 6 to 11 cycles. The yield of each sample was at least 2.5 million CDR3-containing paired-end reads. One entry per CDR3 protein results from TCRdb running MiXCR on the 5' RACE reads. The sample holds about 780,000 distinct CDR3 sequences, about a quarter seen once. Study findings and constraints: Long-lived and aged donors differed, with more naive CD4+ cells and higher diversity in the long-lived.

Separately, the same data were catalogued under a study of T cells of mothers and their children. From that second work: Samples were obtained from three healthy Caucasian mothers and their six children.

The V and J genes are TRBV27 and TRBJ2-5; D might be TRBD2 (5 bases). The sequenced material came from blood. The clonotype comes from a boy aged 10-17 years in good health. CDR3 DNA sequence: TGTGCCAGCGGCCCTATCGGGGTGCAAGAGACCCAGTACTTC. Translation: CASGPIGVQETQYF.